What follows is one T cell receptor beta chain and its context. Its antigen is unknown. TCRB transcripts that were expressed got sequenced, as all of the isolated RNA had been reverse transcribed. Assay: immunoSEQ multiplex PCR; the TCRdb copy retains only in-frame clones and omits some. This table has 500,000 to 650,000 clones, approximately 13% appearing once. The sample is drawn from a study of beta chain features in type 1 diabetes. The study, taken as a whole, reports: Within each of all four CD4+ subsets, Type 1 diabetes patients had TCRB CDR3s that were moderately but significantly shorter.

Per the germline V gene, CDR1 is SEHNR and CDR2 is FQNEAQ (reference sequence). The V segment lost 5 bases and the J segment 7 bases; nucleotides outside the gene matches: 5. The CDR3 is 13 amino acids. The receptor was derived from a man aged 30 to 39 with type 1 diabetes. The sample taken for sequencing was naive CD4+ T cells from blood. The chain is built from TRBV7-9 and TRBJ1-2; 9 bases align to TRBD1. The chain's CDR3 is CASSRTGAAGYTF. The CDR3 DNA reads as TGTGCCAGCAGCCGGACAGGGGCGGCTGGCTACACCTTC. Looking up the rest from reference TRBV7-9 and TRBJ1-2 gives the full variable domain: DTGVSQNPRHKITKRGQNVTFRCDPISEHNRLYWYRQTLGQGPEFLTYFQNEAQLEKSRLLSDRFSAERPKGSFSTLEIQRTEQGDSAMYLCASSRTGAAGYTFGSGTRLTVV.